The 10 T cell receptor beta chains in this list originate from one sample, sequenced in a study of radiotherapy plus CTLA-4 blockade in lung cancer. Measured with immunoSEQ multiplex PCR; TCRdb has only the in-frame clones, and not every one. The repertoire holds 75,000 to 100,000 clones, under 85% seen once, with about 3% in the top ten. Sequencing was performed on peripheral blood, taken from a patient treated with radiotherapy plus ipilimumab. The receptors were gathered from a human donor with non-small cell lung cancer who had a partial response to radiotherapy plus ipilimumab. Some clones in this sample may be carry-over from other donors' samples.

The chain links TRBV7-2 to TRBJ1-2; the match to TRBD1 covers 7 bases. Germline values: CDR1 SGHTA, CDR2 FQGNSA. V lost 3 bases, J lost 3 bases, and 10 bases stayed unmatched. This CDR3 spans 16 amino acids. This CDR3 is CASSFTRGQGDYGYTF. The DNA of the CDR3 is TGTGCCAGCAGCTTCACCCGAGGGCAGGGGGACTATGGCTACACCTTC.

This clone was counted only a few times. The chain has TRBV5-1 and TRBJ2-2; 10 nucleotides match TRBD2. Germline CDR1 reads SGHRS; CDR2 reads YFSETQ. J lost 6 bases, V lost 2 bases, and 4 bases had no gene match. The CDR3 spans 15 residues. The CDR3 DNA follows: TGCGCCAGCAGCTTAGGGACTAGCGAGTCCGGGGAGCTGTTTTTT. Protein: CASSLGTSESGELFF.

This chain connects TRBV19 to TRBJ2-7; 11 bases map to TRBD2. V shed 5 bases and J 2 bases; nucleotides not matched to a gene: 5. The CDR3 has 15 residues. Germline loops: CDR1 LNHDA, CDR2 SQIVND (reference sequence). The CDR3 loop reads CASSALAGGTYEQYF. The CDR3 DNA is TGTGCCAGTAGTGCCCTAGCGGGGGGCACCTACGAGCAGTACTTC.

This rearrangement joins TRBV10-2 to TRBJ2-3; perhaps TRBD2 as D (5 bases). Trimming cost V 2 bases and J 0 bases, with 9 bases left between them. Germline V gives CDR1 WSHSY, CDR2 SAAADI. This CDR3 has 15 amino acids. For the CDR3, the DNA is TGCGCCAGCAGTGAGCCCGGGATGAGCACAGATACGCAGTATTTT. Protein product: CASSEPGMSTDTQYF.

The chain carries TRBV9 and TRBJ1-4; no definite D call. The CDR3 loop spans 15 amino acids. Germline V lookup: CDR1 SGDLS, CDR2 YYNGEE. V was clipped by 0 bases and J by 0 bases, with 6 bases between them. Here the CDR3 DNA reads TGTGCCAGCAGCGTAGGTCAAACAACTAATGAAAAACTGTTTTTT. Its protein is CASSVGQTTNEKLFF.

With regard to this clone: This same CDR3 is encoded by further DNA sequences in the sample. This CDR3 reads CASSLTSGGAYNEQFF. Here the CDR3 DNA reads TGTGCCAGCAGCTTAACTAGCGGGGGGGCCTACAATGAGCAGTTCTTC. The genes are TRBV7-3 and TRBJ2-1; 11 bases agree with TRBD2. CDR3 length equals 16 residues. Germline V gene sequence: CDR1 SGHTA, CDR2 FQGTGA. V trimming: 0 bases; J trimming: 2 bases; junction bases outside the gene matches: 0.

The chain couples TRBV6-6 to TRBJ2-3, with 9 bases aligning to TRBD1. The J segment lost 4 bases and the V segment lost 5 bases, leaving 10 bases of the junction unmatched. The germline V gene encodes CDR1 MNHNY and CDR2 SVGAGI (reference sequence). The CDR3 contains 16 residues. The CDR3 here is CASSPPGTGHPDTQYF. The CDR3 coding sequence is TGTGCCAGCAGTCCCCCCGGGACAGGGCATCCAGATACGCAGTATTTT.

Here the CDR3 reads CASSVLAGVAGANVLTF. The CDR3 DNA sequence: TGCGCCAGCAGTGTGCTAGCGGGAGTGGCTGGGGCCAACGTCCTGACTTTC. The rearrangement joins TRBV10-2 to TRBJ2-6; 10 nucleotides line up with TRBD2. This CDR3 contains 17 residues. J gave up 2 bases and V 4 bases, and 5 bases lay outside the gene matches. CDR1 is WSHSY and CDR2 is SAAADI in the germline V gene.

The chain has TRBV5-1 and TRBJ2-1; D is uncertain. The V gene's germline CDR1 is SGHRS and CDR2 YFSETQ. The ends were cut back, 2 bases at V and 6 bases at J, with 15 bases in the middle. The CDR3 sequence is 15 residues long. Written as DNA, the CDR3 is TGCGCCAGCAGCTTTACCTCATCTGGAGTCAATGAGCAGTTCTTC. It yields the protein CASSFTSSGVNEQFF.

The V gene is TRBV5-1, the J gene TRBJ1-1; 8 bases agree with TRBD1. This CDR3 comprises 15 residues. Per germline, CDR1 SGHRS and CDR2 YFSETQ. V shed 3 bases, J shed 4 bases, and the junction held 8 bases outside the gene matches. CDR3 sequence reads: CASSYGTGSSTEAFF. The CDR3, as DNA: TGCGCCAGCAGCTACGGGACAGGCTCTTCCACTGAAGCTTTCTTT.